This entry lists 29 T cell receptor beta chains sequenced from one sample in a study of blood T cell repertoires in COVID-19. Produced via immunoSEQ multiplex PCR; TCRdb's table is partial and in-frame only. The sample contains roughly 80,000 clones, 81% of which appear only once. The sequenced sample was peripheral blood. The origin of the receptors is an older man with acute or convalescent COVID-19.

Comments on this clone: Sequence at one end of the junction differs from germline and may be a read error. CDR3 sequence (DNA): TGTGCCAGCTCACCACCGGTCGCTAGCTCGAAAACCGGGGAGCTGTTTTTT. Translation gives CASSPPVASSKTGELFF. The chain couples TRBV18 to TRBJ2-2, with a possible D match to TRBD2 (5 bases). The CDR3 is 17 residues long. Germline CDR1 and CDR2: KGHSH and LQKENI.

Remarks on this clone: One end of the junction fails to match germline, which may point to a read error. The chain employs TRBV7-8 and TRBJ2-7; D call uncertain. The CDR3 extends over 14 amino acids. The V gene's germline CDR1 is SGHVS and CDR2 FQNEAQ. The CDR3 spells CASSTGYSSYERYF. CDR3 sequence (DNA): TGTGCCAGCAGCACGGGTTATAGCTCCTACGAGCGGTACTTC.

The chain employs TRBV5-1 and TRBJ2-2; 9 positions agree with TRBD2. Per germline, CDR1 SGHRS and CDR2 YFSETQ. J was trimmed by 4 bases and V by 4 bases; bases with no gene match: 8. The CDR3 runs 16 residues. The CDR3 DNA is TGCGCCAGCAGCACCGGGACTAGCCGGGCCACCGGGGAGCTGTTTTTT. Protein: CASSTGTSRATGELFF. The full variable domain, with the rest looked up from reference TRBV5-1 and TRBJ2-2, is KAGVTQTPRYLIKTRGQQVTLSCSPISGHRSVSWYQQTPGQGLQFLFEYFSETQRNKGNFPGRFSGRQFSNSRSEMNVSTLELGDSALYLCASSTGTSRATGELFFGEGSRLTVL.

The chain is built from TRBV6-1 and TRBJ2-5; D is unresolved. The CDR3 consists of 16 residues. Trimming cost V 3 bases and J 2 bases, with 16 bases left between them. Germline V gene lookup returns CDR1 MNHNS and CDR2 SASEGT. CDR3 residues: CASSESDSPKQETQYF. The CDR3 DNA sequence: TGTGCCAGCAGTGAGAGCGACTCTCCAAAACAAGAGACCCAGTACTTC.

The chain has TRBV5-4 and TRBJ2-7; TRBD1 matches 8 bases. CDR3 length: 15 residues. J was trimmed by 6 bases and V by 0 bases; bases with no gene match: 8. CDR1 and CDR2 from the germline V gene are SGHNT and YYREEE (reference sequence). CDR3 DNA sequence: TGTGCCAGCAGCTTGGATTGGACAGGGCAATCCGAGCAGTACTTC. Encoded protein: CASSLDWTGQSEQYF.

The V call is TRBV3-1 (or the pseudogene TRBV3-2), the J call TRBJ1-4; 8 bases fit TRBD1. Looked up from germline, CDR1 is LGHDT and CDR2 is YNNKEL (reference sequence). This CDR3 has 14 residues. Germline trimming cut 1 base from V and 7 bases from J; bases unmatched to any gene: 2. The DNA of the CDR3 is TGTGCCAGCAGCCAAGGACAGGGGCGTGAAAAACTGTTTTTT. It codes for CASSQGQGREKLFF.

The chain uses TRBV5-1 and TRBJ1-2, with 8 bases fitting TRBD1. The trim removed 3 bases at V and 7 bases at J, leaving 2 bases unmatched. There are 12 residues in the CDR3. The V gene's germline CDR1 is SGHRS and CDR2 YFSETQ. The CDR3 is CASSSDRVGYTF. CDR3 sequence (DNA): TGCGCCAGCAGCTCGGACAGGGTTGGCTACACCTTC.

In nucleotides, the CDR3 is TGCGCCAGCAGCTTGGCTCTCGGGAGCTCCTACAATGAGCAGTTCTTC. Protein sequence: CASSLALGSSYNEQFF. The chain uses TRBV5-1 and TRBJ2-1, with a possible D match to TRBD2 (6 bases). Germline V gives CDR1 SGHRS, CDR2 YFSETQ. The CDR3 extends over 16 amino acids. V was pared by 0 bases and J by 0 bases, with 10 bases between.

The rearrangement uses TRBV18 and TRBJ1-6; no firm D call. CDR1 is KGHSH, CDR2 LQKENI, per germline. The V gene lost 6 bases and the J gene lost 7 bases, with 16 bases spanning the gap. The CDR3 is 15 amino acids. The CDR3 DNA reads TGTGCCAGCTCCCCGAGCGGGGTTATCAATTCACCCCTCCACTTT. This translates into CASSPSGVINSPLHF.

The chain recombines TRBV7-9 with TRBJ2-1, with 8 bases aligning to TRBD1. The CDR3 consists of 15 residues. The junction had 4 bases not matched to a gene; V was cut back by 3 bases and J by 3 bases. Germline lookup yields CDR1 SEHNR and CDR2 FQNEAQ (reference sequence). CDR3 amino acids: CASSLTGDDYNEQFF. CDR3 in DNA: TGTGCCAGCAGCTTGACAGGGGATGACTACAATGAGCAGTTCTTC.

The J gene is TRBJ2-1, the V gene TRBV6-2 or TRBV6-3; 9 positions match TRBD2. Trimming removed 2 bases from V and 13 bases from J; junction bases left unmatched: 6. The CDR3 is 13 amino acids. Germline CDR1 MNHEY, CDR2 SVGEGT. CDR3 region: CASSYLAGGPQFF. The CDR3 coding sequence is TGTGCCAGCAGTTACCTTGCGGGAGGGCCTCAGTTCTTC.

This chain connects TRBV11-1 to TRBJ2-5; 7 bases are a match to TRBD1. The CDR3 covers 14 residues. From germline, CDR1 is SGHAT and CDR2 FQDESV (reference sequence). The J segment lost 6 bases and the V segment lost 3 bases, leaving 7 bases of the junction unmatched. CDR3 DNA sequence: TGTGCCAGCAGCTTCCGACAGGGTAAACAGACCCAGTACTTC. Translation gives CASSFRQGKQTQYF. Full variable domain (outside the CDR3, taken from reference TRBV11-1 and TRBJ2-5): EAEVAQSPRYKITEKSQAVAFWCDPISGHATLYWYRQILGQGPELLVQFQDESVVDDSQLPKDRFSAERLKGVDSTLKIQPAELGDSAMYLCASSFRQGKQTQYFGPGTRLLVL.

The V and J genes are TRBV7-9 and TRBJ2-3; perhaps TRBD2 as D (5 bases). CDR3 length: 14 amino acids. The V and J ends lost 1 base and 2 bases respectively, with 7 bases between them. Germline V gives CDR1 SEHNR, CDR2 FQNEAQ (reference sequence). The CDR3, as DNA: TGTGCCAGCAGCTTAGGGACTTTCACAGATACGCAGTATTTT. This encodes CASSLGTFTDTQYF. Drawing the rest from reference TRBV7-9 and TRBJ2-3, the complete variable domain is DTGVSQNPRHKITKRGQNVTFRCDPISEHNRLYWYRQTLGQGPEFLTYFQNEAQLEKSRLLSDRFSAERPKGSFSTLEIQRTEQGDSAMYLCASSLGTFTDTQYFGPGTRLTVL.

The chain recombines TRBV24-1 with TRBJ2-5; D possibly corresponds to TRBD1 (5 bases). Trimming took 4 bases from V and 2 from J, leaving 16 bases between them. The germline V gene has CDR1 KGHDR and CDR2 SFDVKD. The CDR3 spans 16 residues. The DNA of the CDR3 is TGTGCCACCAGTGACCGGCAAGGGCAGGGACAAGAGACCCAGTACTTC. Its translation: CATSDRQGQGQETQYF.

The chain has TRBV10-3 and TRBJ2-7; 9 bases align to TRBD1. J gave up 4 bases and V 5 bases, and 12 bases lay outside the gene matches. The CDR3 loop spans 16 amino acids. Germline values: CDR1 ENHRY, CDR2 SYGVKD. The CDR3 nucleotides are TGTGCCATCAGTCTACAGGGGGCGCGAGGTGGATACGAGCAGTACTTC. Its protein is CAISLQGARGGYEQYF.

This clone was counted between two and nine times. The V call is TRBV28, the J call TRBJ2-7; the D gene is possibly TRBD1 (5 bases). V was clipped by 3 bases and J by 2 bases, with 11 bases between them. The CDR3 is 14 amino acids. Germline CDR1 reads MDHEN; CDR2 reads SYDVKM. The CDR3 coding sequence is TGTGCCAGCAGTTTGGCAGGGCAAACCTACGAGCAGTACTTC. Translated, it gives CASSLAGQTYEQYF.

V is TRBV6-6 and J is TRBJ1-5; TRBD1 matches at 8 bases. From germline, CDR1 is MNHNY and CDR2 SVGAGI (reference sequence). CDR3 size: 15 residues. The ends lost 5 bases at V and 8 bases at J; junction bases unmatched: 11. The CDR3 sequence is CASSRSDRVDEPQHF. The CDR3 DNA is TGTGCCAGCAGTCGATCGGACAGGGTCGATGAGCCCCAGCATTTT.

The chain links TRBV11-3 to TRBJ2-5; the match to TRBD2 covers 9 bases. The CDR3 extends over 14 amino acids. J gave up 5 bases and V 5 bases, and 6 bases lay outside the gene matches. From germline, CDR1 is SGHNT and CDR2 YENEEA. CDR3 sequence (DNA): TGTGCCAGCAGCCCGACGGGACTAGCTGAGACCCAGTACTTC. Translating it yields CASSPTGLAETQYF.

J is TRBJ1-3 and V is TRBV9; possible D gene TRBD1, 5 bases. The CDR3 covers 15 residues. CDR1 and CDR2 from the germline V gene are SGDLS and YYNGEE. V lost 4 bases to trimming and J lost 1 base, with 12 bases between them. The CDR3 here is CASSPQGASGNTIYF. The CDR3 DNA is TGTGCCAGCAGCCCCCAAGGGGCTTCTGGAAACACCATATATTTT.

The CDR3, as DNA: TGCGCCAGCAGCCCGACAGGGGGTGGGGAGACCCAGTACTTC. This translates into CASSPTGGGETQYF. V is TRBV5-1 and J is TRBJ2-5; TRBD1 aligns across 9 bases. The V gene end was trimmed by 4 bases and the J gene end by 5 bases; junction bases not matched to a gene: 6. This CDR3 is built from 14 residues. Germline lookup yields CDR1 SGHRS and CDR2 YFSETQ.

The gene calls are TRBV2 and TRBJ2-4, with a possible D match to TRBD1 (6 bases). CDR1 is SNHLY, CDR2 FYNNEI, per germline. The CDR3 is 13 amino acids. V was pared by 4 bases and J by 16 bases, with 20 bases between. CDR3 nucleotide sequence: TGTGCCAGCAGTGCTCTTTGGAAACAGGGTTTCTACTTC. This gives the protein CASSALWKQGFYF.

This chain uses TRBV20-1 with TRBJ2-2; 7 bases are a match to TRBD2. The trim removed 3 bases at V and 7 bases at J, leaving 8 bases unmatched. The CDR3 loop spans 14 amino acids. Germline CDR1 and CDR2: DFQATT and SNEGSKA (reference sequence). The CDR3 coding sequence is TGCAGTGCTAGTCGTCAGGGAGGGATCGGGGAGCTGTTTTTT. This sequence encodes CSASRQGGIGELFF.

The chain uses TRBV6-2 or TRBV6-3 and TRBJ1-4; D uncertain. The CDR3 contains 15 residues. CDR1 MNHEY and CDR2 SVGEGT come from the germline V gene. V gave up 2 bases and J gave up 7 bases, with 14 bases separating them. CDR3 in DNA: TGTGCCAGCAGTTACACCGGGAGTAAGAGTGAAAAACTGTTTTTT. Protein: CASSYTGSKSEKLFF.

The chain employs TRBV18 and TRBJ2-2; D unresolved. Trimming removed 2 bases at V and 8 bases at J, with 9 bases between. The CDR3 is 13 amino acids. Germline CDR1 reads KGHSH; CDR2 reads LQKENI. The CDR3 bases are TGTGCCAGCTCACCAAGGCAGACAGGGGAGCTGTTTTTT. This sequence encodes CASSPRQTGELFF.

CDR3 in amino acids: CAWRHTGFPSGTEAFF. The DNA of the CDR3 is TGTGCCTGGAGGCATACCGGGTTCCCTAGTGGCACTGAAGCTTTCTTT. The chain carries TRBV30 and TRBJ1-1, with D unclear. Trimming removed 3 bases at V and 4 bases at J, with 21 bases between. The CDR3 spans 16 residues. Looked up from germline, CDR1 is GTSNPN and CDR2 is SVGIG (reference sequence).

J is TRBJ2-1 and V is TRBV29-1, with TRBD2 identical over 14 bases. The CDR3 loop spans 15 amino acids. CDR1 is SQVTM and CDR2 is ANQGSEA in the germline V gene. Losses at the gene ends were 7 bases for V and 3 bases for J; bases not matched to a gene: 5. In nucleotides, the CDR3 is TGCAGCGCCGCGGGGACTAGCGGGAGCTACAATGAGCAGTTCTTC. Amino acid sequence: CSAAGTSGSYNEQFF.

The chain uses TRBV6-2 or TRBV6-3 and TRBJ2-3, with D maybe TRBD1 (6 bases). V dropped 6 bases and J dropped 2 bases, with 15 bases sitting between them. The CDR3 contains 15 residues. Looked up from germline, CDR1 is MNHEY and CDR2 is SVGEGT. CDR3 region: CASSSPGQLTDTQYF. CDR3 in DNA: TGTGCCAGCAGCTCCCCGGGACAACTCACAGATACGCAGTATTTT.

The genes are TRBV11-2 and TRBJ2-7; 7 bases match TRBD1. This CDR3 has 14 amino acids. V lost 1 base to trimming and J lost 5 bases; unmatched junction nucleotides: 5. Looked up from germline, CDR1 is SGHAT and CDR2 is FQNNGV. The CDR3 sequence: CASSLGQTGHEQYF. The CDR3, as DNA: TGTGCCAGCAGCTTAGGGCAGACAGGGCACGAGCAGTACTTC.

This clone was observed a single time. The rearrangement uses TRBV5-5 and TRBJ1-2, with D unclear. Trimming stripped 0 bases from V and 2 bases from J, with 11 bases between. Germline values: CDR1 SGHKS, CDR2 YYEKEE (reference sequence). The CDR3 sequence is 15 residues long. In DNA, the CDR3 is TGTGCCAGCAGCTTGGGCGGAGGCTTCAACTATGGCTACACCTTC. Its translation: CASSLGGGFNYGYTF.